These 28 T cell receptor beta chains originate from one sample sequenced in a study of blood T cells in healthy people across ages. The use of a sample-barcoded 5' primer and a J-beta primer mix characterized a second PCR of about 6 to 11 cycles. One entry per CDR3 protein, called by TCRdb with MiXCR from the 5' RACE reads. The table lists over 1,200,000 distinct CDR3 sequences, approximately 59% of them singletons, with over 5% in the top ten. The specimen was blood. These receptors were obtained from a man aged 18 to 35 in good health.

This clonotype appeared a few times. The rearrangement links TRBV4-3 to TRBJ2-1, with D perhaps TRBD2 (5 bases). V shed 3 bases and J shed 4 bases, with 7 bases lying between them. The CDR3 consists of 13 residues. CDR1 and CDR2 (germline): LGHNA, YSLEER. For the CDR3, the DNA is TGCGCCAGCAGCCACCGGGATTACAATGAGCAGTTCTTC. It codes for CASSHRDYNEQFF.

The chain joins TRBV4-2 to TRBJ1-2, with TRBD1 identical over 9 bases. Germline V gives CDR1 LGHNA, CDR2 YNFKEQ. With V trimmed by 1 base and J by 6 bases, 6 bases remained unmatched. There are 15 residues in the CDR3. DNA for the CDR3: TGTGCCAGCAGCCAAGGAGTGGGACAGGGAGATGGCTACACCTTC. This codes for CASSQGVGQGDGYTF.

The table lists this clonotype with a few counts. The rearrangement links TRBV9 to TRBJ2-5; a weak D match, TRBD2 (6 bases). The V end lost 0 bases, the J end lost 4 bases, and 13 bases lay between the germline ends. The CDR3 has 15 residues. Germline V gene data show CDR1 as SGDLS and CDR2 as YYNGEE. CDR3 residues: CASSVAASARETQYF. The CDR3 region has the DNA TGTGCCAGCAGCGTAGCGGCTAGCGCCCGAGAGACCCAGTACTTC.

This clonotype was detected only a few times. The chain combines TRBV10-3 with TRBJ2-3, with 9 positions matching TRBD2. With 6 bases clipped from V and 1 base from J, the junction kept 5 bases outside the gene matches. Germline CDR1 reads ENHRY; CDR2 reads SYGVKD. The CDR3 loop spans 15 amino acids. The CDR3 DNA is TGTGCCATCAGGGAATCTAGCGGGGGCACAGATACGCAGTATTTT. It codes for CAIRESSGGTDTQYF.

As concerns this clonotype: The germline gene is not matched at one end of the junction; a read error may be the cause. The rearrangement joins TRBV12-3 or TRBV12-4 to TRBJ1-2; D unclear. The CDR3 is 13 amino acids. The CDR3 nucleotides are TGTGCCAGCGGGCCCGCGGAACTCTATGACTACACCTTC. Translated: CASGPAELYDYTF.

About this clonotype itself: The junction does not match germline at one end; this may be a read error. In DNA form, the CDR3 reads TGCGCCAGCAGACAAGGTCCGGGGGAGACCCAGTACTTC. Translated: CASRQGPGETQYF. The genes are TRBV4-1 and TRBJ2-5, with D possibly matching TRBD2 (5 bases). Germline V gene data show CDR1 as MGHRA and CDR2 as YSYEKL. The CDR3 runs 13 residues.

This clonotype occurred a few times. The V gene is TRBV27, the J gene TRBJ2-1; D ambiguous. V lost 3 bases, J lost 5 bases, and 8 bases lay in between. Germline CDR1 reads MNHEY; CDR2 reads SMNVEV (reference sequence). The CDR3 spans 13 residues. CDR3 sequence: CASSFSGNNEQFF. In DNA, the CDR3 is TGTGCCAGCAGTTTCTCGGGTAACAATGAGCAGTTCTTC.

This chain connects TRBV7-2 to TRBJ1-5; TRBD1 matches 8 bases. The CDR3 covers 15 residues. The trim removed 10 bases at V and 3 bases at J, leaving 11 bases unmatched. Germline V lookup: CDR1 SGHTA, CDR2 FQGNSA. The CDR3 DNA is TGTGCCAACAGTCAGGACAGGGCATTCAATCAGCCCCAGCATTTT. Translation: CANSQDRAFNQPQHF.

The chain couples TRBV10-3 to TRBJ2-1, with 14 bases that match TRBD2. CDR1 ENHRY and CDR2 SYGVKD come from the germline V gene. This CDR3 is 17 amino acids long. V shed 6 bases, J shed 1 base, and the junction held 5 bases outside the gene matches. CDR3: CAIRGTSGGRSYNEQFF. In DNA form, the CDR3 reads TGTGCCATCAGGGGGACTAGCGGGGGAAGGTCCTACAATGAGCAGTTCTTC.

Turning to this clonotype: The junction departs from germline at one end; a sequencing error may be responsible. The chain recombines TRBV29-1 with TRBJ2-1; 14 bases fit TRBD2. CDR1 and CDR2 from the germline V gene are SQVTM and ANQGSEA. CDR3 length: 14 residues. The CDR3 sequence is CSVLRTSGGNGQFF. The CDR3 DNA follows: TGCAGCGTTCTTCGGACTAGCGGGGGGAATGGGCAGTTCTTC.

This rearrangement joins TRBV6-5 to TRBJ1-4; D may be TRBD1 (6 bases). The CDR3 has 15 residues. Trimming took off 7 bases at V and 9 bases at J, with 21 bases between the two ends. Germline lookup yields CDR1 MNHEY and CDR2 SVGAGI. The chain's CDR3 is CASTHSGTRQQKLFF. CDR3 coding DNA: TGTGCCAGCACCCACTCCGGGACACGACAACAAAAACTGTTTTTT.

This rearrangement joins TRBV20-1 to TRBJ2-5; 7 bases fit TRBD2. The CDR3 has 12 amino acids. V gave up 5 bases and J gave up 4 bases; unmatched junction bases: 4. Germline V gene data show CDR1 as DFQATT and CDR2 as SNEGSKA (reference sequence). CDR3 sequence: CSAQRGRETQYF. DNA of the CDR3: TGCAGTGCTCAGCGGGGAAGAGAGACCCAGTACTTC.

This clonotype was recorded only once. The CDR3 nucleotides read TGTGCCAGCCAGCAGCTGGGACTAGCGATAAATGAGCAGTTCTTC. The encoded protein is CASQQLGLAINEQFF. The chain combines TRBV12-1 with TRBJ2-1; the D call of TRBD2 is as the table states it, not checked on the DNA. TRBV12-1 is a pseudogene. The CDR3 runs 15 residues.

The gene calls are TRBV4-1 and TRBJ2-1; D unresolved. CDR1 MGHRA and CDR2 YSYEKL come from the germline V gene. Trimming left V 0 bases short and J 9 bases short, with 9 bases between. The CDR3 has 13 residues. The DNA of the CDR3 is TGCGCCAGCAGCCAAGATAGTGGGTTTGAGCAGTTCTTC. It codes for CASSQDSGFEQFF.

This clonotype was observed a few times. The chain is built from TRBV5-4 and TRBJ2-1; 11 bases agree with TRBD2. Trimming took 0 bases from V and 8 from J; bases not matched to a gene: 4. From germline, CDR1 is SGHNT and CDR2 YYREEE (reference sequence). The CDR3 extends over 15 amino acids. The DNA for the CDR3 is TGTGCCAGCAGCTTGGTAGCTAGCGGGAGGCATGAGCAGTTCTTC. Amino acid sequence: CASSLVASGRHEQFF.

The CDR3 DNA reads as TGCGCCAGCAGCGGCCCTAGCGGATACAATGAGCAGTTCTTC. Translated, it gives CASSGPSGYNEQFF. The chain uses TRBV5-1 and TRBJ2-1; 7 nucleotides agree with TRBD2. Trimming took 4 bases from V and 4 from J; bases not matched to a gene: 5. This CDR3 is 14 amino acids long. Germline CDR1 reads SGHRS; CDR2 reads YFSETQ.

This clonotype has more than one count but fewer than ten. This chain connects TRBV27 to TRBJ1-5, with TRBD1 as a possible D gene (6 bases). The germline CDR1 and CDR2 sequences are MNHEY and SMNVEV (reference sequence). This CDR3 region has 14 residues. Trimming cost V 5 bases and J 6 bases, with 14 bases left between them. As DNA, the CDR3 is TGTGCCAGCAGTCCCCAGGGGACTCGTCAGCCCCAGCATTTT. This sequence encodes CASSPQGTRQPQHF.

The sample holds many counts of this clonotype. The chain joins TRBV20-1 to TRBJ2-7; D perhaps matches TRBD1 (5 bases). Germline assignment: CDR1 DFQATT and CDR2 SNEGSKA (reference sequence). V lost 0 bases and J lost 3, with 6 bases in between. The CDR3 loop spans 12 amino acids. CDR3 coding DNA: TGCAGTGCTAGAGACAGGGACTACGAGCAGTACTTC. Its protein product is CSARDRDYEQYF.

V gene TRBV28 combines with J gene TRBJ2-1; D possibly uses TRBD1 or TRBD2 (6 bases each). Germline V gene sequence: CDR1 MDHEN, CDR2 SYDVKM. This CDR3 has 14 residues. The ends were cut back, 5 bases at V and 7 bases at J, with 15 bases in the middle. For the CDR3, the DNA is TGTGCCAGCAGTCCAAGGGGGGCAGTAAATGAGCAGTTCTTC. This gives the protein CASSPRGAVNEQFF.

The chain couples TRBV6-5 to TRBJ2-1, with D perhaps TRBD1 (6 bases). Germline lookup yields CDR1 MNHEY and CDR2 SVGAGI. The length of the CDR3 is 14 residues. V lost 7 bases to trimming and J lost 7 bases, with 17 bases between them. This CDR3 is CASTGNPRGNEQFF. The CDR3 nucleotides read TGTGCCAGCACCGGGAATCCAAGGGGGAATGAGCAGTTCTTC.

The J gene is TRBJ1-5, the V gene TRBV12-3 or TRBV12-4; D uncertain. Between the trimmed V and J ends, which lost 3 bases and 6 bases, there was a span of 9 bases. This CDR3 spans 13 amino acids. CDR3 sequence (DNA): TGTGCCAGCAGTTTTTGGGGTAGTCAGCCCCAGCATTTT. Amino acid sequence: CASSFWGSQPQHF.

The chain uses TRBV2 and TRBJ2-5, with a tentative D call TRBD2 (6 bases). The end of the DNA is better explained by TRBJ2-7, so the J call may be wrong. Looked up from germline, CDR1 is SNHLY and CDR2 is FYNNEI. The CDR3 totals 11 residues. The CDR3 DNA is TGTGCCACCGGGACTCAATACGAGCAGTACTTC. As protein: CATGTQYEQYF.

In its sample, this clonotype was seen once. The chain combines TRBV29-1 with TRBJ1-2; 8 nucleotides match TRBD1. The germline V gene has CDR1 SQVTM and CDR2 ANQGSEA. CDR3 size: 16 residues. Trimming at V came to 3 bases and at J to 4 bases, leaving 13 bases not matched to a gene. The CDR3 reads CSVDVQGATYPYGYTF. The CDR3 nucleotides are TGCAGCGTTGACGTGCAGGGGGCGACTTATCCCTATGGCTACACCTTC.

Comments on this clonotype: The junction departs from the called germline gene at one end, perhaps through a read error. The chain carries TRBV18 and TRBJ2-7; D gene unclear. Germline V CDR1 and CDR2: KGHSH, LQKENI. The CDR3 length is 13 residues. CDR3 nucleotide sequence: TGTGCCAGCTCACCACCAAGCTCCTACGGGCAGTACTTC. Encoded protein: CASSPPSSYGQYF.

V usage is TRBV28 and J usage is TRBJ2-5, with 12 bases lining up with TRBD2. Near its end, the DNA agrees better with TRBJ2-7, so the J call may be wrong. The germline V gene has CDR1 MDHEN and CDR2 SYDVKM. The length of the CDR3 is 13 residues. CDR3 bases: TGTGCCAGCCTAGCGGGAGGGCTAGACGAGCAGTACTTC. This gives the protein CASLAGGLDEQYF.

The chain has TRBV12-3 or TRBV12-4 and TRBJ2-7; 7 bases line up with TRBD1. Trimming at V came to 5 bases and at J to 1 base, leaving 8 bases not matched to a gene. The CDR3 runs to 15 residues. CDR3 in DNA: TGTGCCAGCAGTGATTGGGGACAGATGTCCTACGAGCAGTACTTC. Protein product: CASSDWGQMSYEQYF.

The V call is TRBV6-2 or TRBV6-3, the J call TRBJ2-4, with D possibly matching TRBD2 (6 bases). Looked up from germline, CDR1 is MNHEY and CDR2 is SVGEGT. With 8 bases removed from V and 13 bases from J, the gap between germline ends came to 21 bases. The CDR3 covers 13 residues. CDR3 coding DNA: TGTGCCAGCCAGATACAGGAGGGACGTGAGCAGTACTTC. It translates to CASQIQEGREQYF.

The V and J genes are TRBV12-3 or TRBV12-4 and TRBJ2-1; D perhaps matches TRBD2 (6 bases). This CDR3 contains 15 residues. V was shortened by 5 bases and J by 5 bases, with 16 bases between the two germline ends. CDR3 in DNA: TGTGCCAGCAGTCCGGGACTCCCCATAAACAATGAGCAGTTCTTC. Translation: CASSPGLPINNEQFF.